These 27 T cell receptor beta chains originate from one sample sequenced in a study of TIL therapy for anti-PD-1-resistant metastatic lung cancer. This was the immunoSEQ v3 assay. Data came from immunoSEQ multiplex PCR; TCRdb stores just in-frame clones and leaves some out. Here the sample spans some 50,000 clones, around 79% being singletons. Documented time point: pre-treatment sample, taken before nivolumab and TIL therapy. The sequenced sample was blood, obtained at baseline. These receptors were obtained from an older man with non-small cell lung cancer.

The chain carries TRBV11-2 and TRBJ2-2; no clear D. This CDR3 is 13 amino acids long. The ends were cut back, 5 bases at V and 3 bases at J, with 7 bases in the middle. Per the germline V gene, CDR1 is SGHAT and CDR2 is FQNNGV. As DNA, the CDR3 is TGTGCCAGCAGCCGGACCGACACCGGGGAGCTGTTTTTT. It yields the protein CASSRTDTGELFF.

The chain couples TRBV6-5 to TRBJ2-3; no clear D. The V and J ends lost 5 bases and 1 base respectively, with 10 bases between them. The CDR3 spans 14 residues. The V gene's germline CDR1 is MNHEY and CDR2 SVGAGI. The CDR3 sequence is CASSTKAGTDTQYF. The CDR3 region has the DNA TGTGCCAGCAGTACTAAGGCTGGCACAGATACGCAGTATTTT.

CDR3 in amino acids: CASSRRIQETQYF. CDR3 in DNA: TGTGCCAGCAGCCGGCGGATCCAAGAGACCCAGTACTTC. The genes are TRBV11-3 and TRBJ2-5, with no clear D. Trimming stripped 5 bases from V and 1 base from J, with 8 bases between. In germline, CDR1 is SGHNT, CDR2 YENEEA. CDR3 length equals 13 residues. Together with reference TRBV11-3 and TRBJ2-5, the CDR3 gives the full variable domain: EAGVVQSPRYKIIEKKQPVAFWCNPISGHNTLYWYLQNLGQGPELLIRYENEEAVDDSQLPKDRFSAERLKGVDSTLKIQPAELGDSAVYLCASSRRIQETQYFGPGTRLLVL.

CDR3 residues: CASSSTGLARNEQFF. The CDR3 DNA sequence: TGCGCCAGCAGCTCAACAGGACTAGCTCGGAATGAGCAGTTCTTC. The J gene is TRBJ2-1, the V gene TRBV5-1; 8 bases agree with TRBD2. Germline trimming cut 3 bases from V and 7 bases from J; bases unmatched to any gene: 9. CDR1 SGHRS and CDR2 YFSETQ come from the germline V gene. The CDR3 length is 15 residues. Full variable domain (rest looked up from reference TRBV5-1 and TRBJ2-1): KAGVTQTPRYLIKTRGQQVTLSCSPISGHRSVSWYQQTPGQGLQFLFEYFSETQRNKGNFPGRFSGRQFSNSRSEMNVSTLELGDSALYLCASSSTGLARNEQFFGPGTRLTVL.

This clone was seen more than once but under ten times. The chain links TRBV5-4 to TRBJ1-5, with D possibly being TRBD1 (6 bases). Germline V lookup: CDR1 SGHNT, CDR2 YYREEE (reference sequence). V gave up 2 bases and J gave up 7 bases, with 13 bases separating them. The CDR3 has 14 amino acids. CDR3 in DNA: TGTGCCAGCAGCTTACAGGGATCGGGGCAGCCCCAGCATTTT. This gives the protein CASSLQGSGQPQHF. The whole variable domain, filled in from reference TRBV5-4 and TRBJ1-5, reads ETGVTQSPTHLIKTRGQQVTLRCSSQSGHNTVSWYQQALGQGPQFIFQYYREEENGRGNFPPRFSGLQFPNYSSELNVNALELDDSALYLCASSLQGSGQPQHFGDGTRLSIL.

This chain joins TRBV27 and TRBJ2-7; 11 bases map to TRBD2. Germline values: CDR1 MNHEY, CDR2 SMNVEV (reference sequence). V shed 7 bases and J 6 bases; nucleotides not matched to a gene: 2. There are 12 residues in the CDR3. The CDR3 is CASTGTSGEQYF. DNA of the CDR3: TGTGCCAGCACCGGGACTAGCGGCGAGCAGTACTTC.

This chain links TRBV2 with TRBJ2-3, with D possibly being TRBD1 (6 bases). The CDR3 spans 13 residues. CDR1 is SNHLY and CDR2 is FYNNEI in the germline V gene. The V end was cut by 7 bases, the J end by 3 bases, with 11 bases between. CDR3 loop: CASKWTVTDTQYF. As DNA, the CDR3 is TGTGCCAGCAAATGGACAGTGACAGATACGCAGTATTTT.

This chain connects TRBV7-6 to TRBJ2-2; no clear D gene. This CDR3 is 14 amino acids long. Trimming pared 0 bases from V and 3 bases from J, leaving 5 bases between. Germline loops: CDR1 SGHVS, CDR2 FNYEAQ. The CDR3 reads CASSLALYTGELFF. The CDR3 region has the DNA TGTGCCAGCAGCTTAGCCCTATACACCGGGGAGCTGTTTTTT. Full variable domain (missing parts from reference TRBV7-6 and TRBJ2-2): GAGVSQSPRYKVTKRGQDVALRCDPISGHVSLYWYRQALGQGPEFLTYFNYEAQQDKSGLPNDRFSAERPEGSISTLTIQRTEQRDSAMYRCASSLALYTGELFFGEGSRLTVL.

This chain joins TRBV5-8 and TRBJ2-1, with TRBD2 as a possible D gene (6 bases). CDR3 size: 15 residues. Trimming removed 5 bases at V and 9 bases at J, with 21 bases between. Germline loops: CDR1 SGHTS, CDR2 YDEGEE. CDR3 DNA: TGTGCCAGCAGACCTGAATGGGCTGGGAGGATTGAGCAGTTCTTC. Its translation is CASRPEWAGRIEQFF.

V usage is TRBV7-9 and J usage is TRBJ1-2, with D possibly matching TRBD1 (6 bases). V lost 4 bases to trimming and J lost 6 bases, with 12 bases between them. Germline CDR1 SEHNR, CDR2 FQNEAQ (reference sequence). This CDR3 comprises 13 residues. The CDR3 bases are TGTGCCAGCAGCTACACAGGGAAGGATGGCTACACCTTC. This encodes CASSYTGKDGYTF.

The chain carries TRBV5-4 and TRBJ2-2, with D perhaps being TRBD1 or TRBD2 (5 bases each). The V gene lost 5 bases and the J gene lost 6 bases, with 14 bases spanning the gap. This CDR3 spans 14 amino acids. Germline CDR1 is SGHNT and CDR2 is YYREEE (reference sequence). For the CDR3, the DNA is TGTGCCAGCAGTTCTGATCAGGGAGCCGGGGAGCTGTTTTTT. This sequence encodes CASSSDQGAGELFF.

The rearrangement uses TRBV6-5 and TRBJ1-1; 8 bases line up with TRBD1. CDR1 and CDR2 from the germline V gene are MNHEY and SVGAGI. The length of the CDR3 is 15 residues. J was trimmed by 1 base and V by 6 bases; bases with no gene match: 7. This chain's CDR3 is CASRRTGTGNTEAFF. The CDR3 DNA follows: TGTGCCAGCAGGCGTACCGGGACAGGGAACACTGAAGCTTTCTTT.

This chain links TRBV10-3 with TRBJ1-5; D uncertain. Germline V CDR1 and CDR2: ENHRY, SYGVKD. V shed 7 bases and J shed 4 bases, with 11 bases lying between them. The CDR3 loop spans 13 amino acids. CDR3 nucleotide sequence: TGTGCCATCAATAGCGTGGAAAATCAGCCCCAGCATTTT. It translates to CAINSVENQPQHF.

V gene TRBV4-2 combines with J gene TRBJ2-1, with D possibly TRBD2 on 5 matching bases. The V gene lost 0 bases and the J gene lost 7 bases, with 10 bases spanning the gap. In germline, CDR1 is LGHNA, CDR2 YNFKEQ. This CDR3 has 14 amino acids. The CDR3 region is CASSQDKRSNEQFF. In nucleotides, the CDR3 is TGTGCCAGCAGCCAAGATAAGCGGAGTAATGAGCAGTTCTTC.

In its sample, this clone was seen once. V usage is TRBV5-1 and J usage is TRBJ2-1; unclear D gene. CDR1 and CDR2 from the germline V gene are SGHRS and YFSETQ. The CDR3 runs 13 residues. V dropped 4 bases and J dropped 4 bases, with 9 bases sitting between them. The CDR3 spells CASSVDIYNEQFF. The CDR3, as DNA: TGCGCCAGCAGCGTAGATATTTACAATGAGCAGTTCTTC.

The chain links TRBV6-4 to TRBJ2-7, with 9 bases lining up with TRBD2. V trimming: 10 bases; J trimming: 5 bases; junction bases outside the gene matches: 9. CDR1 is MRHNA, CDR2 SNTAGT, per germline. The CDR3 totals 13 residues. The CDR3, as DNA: TGTGCCATAAATAGCGGGAGAGCCCACGAGCAGTACTTC. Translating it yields CAINSGRAHEQYF.

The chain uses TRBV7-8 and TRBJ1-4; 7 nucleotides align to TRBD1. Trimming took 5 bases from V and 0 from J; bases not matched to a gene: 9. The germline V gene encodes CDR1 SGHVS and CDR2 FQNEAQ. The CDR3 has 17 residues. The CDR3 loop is CASSPRDSPTTNEKLFF. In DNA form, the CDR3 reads TGTGCCAGCAGCCCTAGGGACAGTCCGACAACTAATGAAAAACTGTTTTTT.

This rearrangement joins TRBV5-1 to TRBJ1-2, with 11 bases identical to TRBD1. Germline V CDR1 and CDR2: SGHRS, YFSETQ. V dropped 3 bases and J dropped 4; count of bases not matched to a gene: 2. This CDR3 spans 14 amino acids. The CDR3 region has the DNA TGCGCCAGCAGCTCGGGACAGGGGGGCTATGGCTACACCTTC. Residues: CASSSGQGGYGYTF.

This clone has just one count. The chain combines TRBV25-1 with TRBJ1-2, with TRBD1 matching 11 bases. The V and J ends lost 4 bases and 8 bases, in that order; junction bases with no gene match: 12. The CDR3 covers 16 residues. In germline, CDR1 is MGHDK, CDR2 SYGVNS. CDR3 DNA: TGTGCCAGCAGTGCCGAAGGAAGGACAGGGGGCTTGGGCTACACCTTC. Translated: CASSAEGRTGGLGYTF.

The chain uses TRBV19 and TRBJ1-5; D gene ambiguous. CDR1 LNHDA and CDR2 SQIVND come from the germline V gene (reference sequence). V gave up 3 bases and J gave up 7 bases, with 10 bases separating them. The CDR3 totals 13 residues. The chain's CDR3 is CASSIEVRQPQHF. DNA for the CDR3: TGTGCCAGTAGTATCGAGGTACGACAGCCCCAGCATTTT.

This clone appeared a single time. The chain's CDR3 is CSVGPGQGVRETQYF. The CDR3 DNA reads as TGCAGCGTTGGGCCCGGACAGGGGGTTCGAGAGACCCAGTACTTC. The V gene is TRBV29-1, the J gene TRBJ2-5; TRBD1 agrees at 10 bases. CDR1 SQVTM and CDR2 ANQGSEA come from the germline V gene. The CDR3 runs 15 residues. The V gene end was trimmed by 4 bases and the J gene end by 4 bases; junction bases not matched to a gene: 9.

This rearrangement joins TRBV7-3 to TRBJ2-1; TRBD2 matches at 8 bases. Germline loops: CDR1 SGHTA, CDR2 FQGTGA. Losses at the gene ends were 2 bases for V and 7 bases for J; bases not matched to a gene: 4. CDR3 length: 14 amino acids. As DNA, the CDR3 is TGTGCCAGCAGCTTAGCGGGGGGCCCTAATGAGCAGTTCTTC. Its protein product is CASSLAGGPNEQFF.

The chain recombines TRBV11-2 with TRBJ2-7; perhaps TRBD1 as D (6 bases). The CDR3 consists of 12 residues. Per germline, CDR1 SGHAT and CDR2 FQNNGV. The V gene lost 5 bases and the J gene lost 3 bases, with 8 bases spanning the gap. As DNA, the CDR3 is TGTGCCAGCAGCGAACAGGGCTACGAGCAGTACTTC. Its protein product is CASSEQGYEQYF.

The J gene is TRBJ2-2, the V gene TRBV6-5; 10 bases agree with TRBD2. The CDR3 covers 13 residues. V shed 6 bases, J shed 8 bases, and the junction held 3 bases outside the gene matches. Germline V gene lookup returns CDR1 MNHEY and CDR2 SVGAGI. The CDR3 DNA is TGTGCCAGCAGACTAGCGGGATCAGGGGAGCTGTTTTTT. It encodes CASRLAGSGELFF.

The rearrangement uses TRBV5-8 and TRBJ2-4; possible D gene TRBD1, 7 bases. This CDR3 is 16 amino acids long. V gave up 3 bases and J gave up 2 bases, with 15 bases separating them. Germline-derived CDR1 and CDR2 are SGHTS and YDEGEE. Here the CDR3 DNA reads TGTGCCAGCAGCTCGGAGGGGGCCGCGTCCAAAAACATTCAGTACTTC. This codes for CASSSEGAASKNIQYF.

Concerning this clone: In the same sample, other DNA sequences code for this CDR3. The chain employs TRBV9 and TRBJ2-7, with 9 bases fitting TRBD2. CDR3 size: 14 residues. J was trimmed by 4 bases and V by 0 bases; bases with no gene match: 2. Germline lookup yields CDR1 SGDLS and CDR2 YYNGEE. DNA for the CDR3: TGTGCCAGCAGCGTAGGTAGCGGGAGTTACGAGCAGTACTTC. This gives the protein CASSVGSGSYEQYF.

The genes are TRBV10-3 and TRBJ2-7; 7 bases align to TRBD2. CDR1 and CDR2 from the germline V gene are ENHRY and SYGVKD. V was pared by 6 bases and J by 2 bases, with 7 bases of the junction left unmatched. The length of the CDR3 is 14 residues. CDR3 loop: CAIRPGGSTYEQYF. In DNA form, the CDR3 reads TGTGCCATCAGACCCGGGGGGTCGACCTACGAGCAGTACTTC.